This TCR beta chain was found in a study of CD4 T cells in relation to SARS-CoV-2 and coronaviruses. About this clone itself: Its antigen is not identified.

Data came from immunoSEQ multiplex PCR; TCRdb stores just in-frame clones and leaves some out. The sample records 15,000 to 20,000 clones, approximately 81% being singletons. The CDR3 spans 14 residues. CDR1 ENHRY and CDR2 SYGVKD come from the germline V gene. Unmatched junction bases numbered 3, after V lost 0 bases and J lost 5 bases. Unexposed donor CD4+ T cells date from about 2011-2018, before the COVID-19 pandemic. Isolation of CD4+ T cells took place after about 10 days in culture. Specimen: CD4+ T cells from PBMCs, cultured in vitro. The rearrangement joins TRBV10-3 to TRBJ2-5; 7 bases line up with TRBD1. The clonotype comes from a human donor in good health. CDR3 in DNA: TGTGCCATCAGTGAGTCTACAGGGGTTGAGACCCAGTACTTC. As protein: CAISESTGVETQYF.